One sample yielded the 7 T cell receptor beta chains listed below, sequenced in a study of tumor-infiltrating lymphocytes in primary liver carcinoma. TCR beta cDNA was reverse-transcribed from around 0.55 ug of total RNA. The reaction used a constant-region primer and ProtoScript II reverse transcriptase. Slightly modified ARM-PCR with three nested multiplex PCR rounds yielded TCR beta libraries. Use of TRBV1-TRBV30 forward primers with a C-beta reverse primer characterized the first two PCR rounds, which lasted ten to eleven cycles each. TCRdb reanalysed the multiplex PCR reads using MiXCR and keeps one entry per CDR3 protein. In the table there are roughly 100,000 distinct CDR3 sequences, around 63% of which are singletons. Extraction of RNA together with DNA used 20-30 mg of unsorted bulk tissue. The material sequenced was liver tumor tissue from sampling region 5. The subset denotes: tumor region T5, tumor centre. Receptors originate from a woman aged 60-75 years with primary liver carcinoma and hepatitis B virus infection.

The table lists this clonotype with a count of one. It is likely a read error, because the conserved phenylalanine at the end of the CDR3 is missing. The limits of the CDR3 on the DNA are not certain, so only TCRdb's listed CDR3 is given. V is TRBV6-6 and J is TRBJ1-5; the D segment call TRBD1 is taken from the table without a DNA check. The germline gives CDR1 MNHNY, CDR2 SVGAGI (reference sequence). From its first to its last residue, the CDR3 has 16 amino acids. The CDR3 sequence: CASRGAKQGLNQPPHS.

Note on this clonotype: A read error may explain this, as a much larger clone is one base away. This chain links TRBV5-1 with TRBJ2-7; D is ambiguous. The CDR3 loop spans 13 amino acids. Germline CDR1 and CDR2: SGHRS and YFSETQ. CDR3 loop: CASSLELSYEQCF. CDR3 in DNA: TGCGCCAGCAGCTTGGAGCTCTCCTACGAGCAGTGCTTC.

This clonotype was detected many times. V is TRBV30 and J is TRBJ1-5; D might be TRBD1 (6 bases). CDR3 length: 14 residues. Looked up from germline, CDR1 is GTSNPN and CDR2 is SVGIG (reference sequence). Trimming cost V 6 bases and J 8 bases, with 20 bases left between them. CDR3 sequence reads: CACEGGSKTKPQHF. The DNA for the CDR3 is TGTGCCTGTGAGGGGGGGTCCAAGACCAAGCCCCAGCATTTT.

In its sample, this clonotype was seen many times. The chain recombines TRBV28 with TRBJ2-5, with D possibly matching TRBD1 (7 bases). V lost 7 bases and J 3 bases, leaving 18 bases between the germline ends. The CDR3 sequence is 15 residues long. Germline V CDR1 and CDR2: MDHEN, SYDVKM. Here the CDR3 DNA reads TGTGCCAGCACCCCGGGAGACAGGGTGGAAGAGACCCAGTACTTC. It encodes CASTPGDRVEETQYF.

The chain couples TRBV11-2 to TRBJ2-5, with 9 bases lining up with TRBD2. From germline, CDR1 is SGHAT and CDR2 FQNNGV. J lost 7 bases, V lost 5 bases, and 11 bases had no gene match. CDR3 length: 15 amino acids. The CDR3 region is CASSMGLAVGVTQYF. The CDR3 DNA sequence: TGTGCCAGCAGCATGGGACTAGCCGTGGGGGTGACCCAGTACTTC. The full variable domain, its missing parts supplied by reference TRBV11-2 and TRBJ2-5, is EAGVAQSPRYKIIEKRQSVAFWCNPISGHATLYWYQQILGQGPKLLIQFQNNGVVDDSQLPKDRFSAERLKGVDSTLKIQPAKLEDSAVYLCASSMGLAVGVTQYFGPGTRLLVL.

In regard to this clonotype: The germline gene is not matched at one end of the junction; a read error may be the cause. This rearrangement joins TRBV2 to TRBJ1-1; no clear D. The CDR3 has 11 residues. Looked up from germline, CDR1 is SNHLY and CDR2 is FYNNEI. CDR3 DNA sequence: TGTGCCAGCAGTGAAGGTACAAAAGGAATCTTT. Protein sequence: CASSEGTKGIF.

A note on this clonotype: This clone may be a read error of a much larger clone one base away. The genes are TRBV10-3 and TRBJ2-7; 8 bases line up with TRBD1. CDR3 length equals 13 residues. Germline V lookup: CDR1 ENHRY, CDR2 SYGVKD. CDR3 residues: CATSEQGAYEQYF. In nucleotides, the CDR3 is TGTGCCACCAGTGAACAGGGGGCCTACGAGCAGTACTTC.